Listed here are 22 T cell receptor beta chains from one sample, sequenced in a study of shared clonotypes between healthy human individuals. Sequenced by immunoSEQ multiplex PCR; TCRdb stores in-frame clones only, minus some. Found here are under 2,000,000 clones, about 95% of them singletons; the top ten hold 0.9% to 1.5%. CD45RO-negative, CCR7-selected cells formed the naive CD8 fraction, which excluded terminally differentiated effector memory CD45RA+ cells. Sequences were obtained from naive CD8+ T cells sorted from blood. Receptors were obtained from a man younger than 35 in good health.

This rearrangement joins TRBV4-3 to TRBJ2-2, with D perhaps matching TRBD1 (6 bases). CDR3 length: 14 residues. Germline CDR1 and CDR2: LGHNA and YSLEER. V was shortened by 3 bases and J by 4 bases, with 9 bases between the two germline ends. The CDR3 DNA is TGCGCCAGCAGCCACCAGGGGTTCACCGGGGAGCTGTTTTTT. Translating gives CASSHQGFTGELFF.

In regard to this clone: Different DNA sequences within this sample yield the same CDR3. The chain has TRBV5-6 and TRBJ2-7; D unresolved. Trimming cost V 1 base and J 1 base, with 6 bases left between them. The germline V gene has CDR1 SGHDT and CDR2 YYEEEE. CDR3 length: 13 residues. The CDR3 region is CASSLFSSYEQYF. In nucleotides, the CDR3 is TGTGCCAGCAGCTTGTTCTCATCCTACGAGCAGTACTTC.

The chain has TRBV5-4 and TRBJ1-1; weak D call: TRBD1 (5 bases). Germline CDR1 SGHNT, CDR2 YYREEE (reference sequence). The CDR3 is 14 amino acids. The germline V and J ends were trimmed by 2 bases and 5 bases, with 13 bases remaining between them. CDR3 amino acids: CASSFGGGRTEAFF. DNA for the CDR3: TGTGCCAGCAGCTTCGGCGGGGGGAGGACTGAAGCTTTCTTT.

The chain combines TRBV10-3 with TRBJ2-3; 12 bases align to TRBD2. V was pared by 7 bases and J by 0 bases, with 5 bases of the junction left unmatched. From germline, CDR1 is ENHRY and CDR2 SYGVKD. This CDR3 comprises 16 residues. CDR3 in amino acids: CAITPGTSGSTDTQYF. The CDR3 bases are TGTGCCATCACCCCTGGGACTAGCGGGAGCACAGATACGCAGTATTTT.

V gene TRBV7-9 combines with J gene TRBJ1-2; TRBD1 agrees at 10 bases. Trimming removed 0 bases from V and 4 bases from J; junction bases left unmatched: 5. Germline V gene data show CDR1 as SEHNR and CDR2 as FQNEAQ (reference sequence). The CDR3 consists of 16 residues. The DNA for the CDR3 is TGTGCCAGCAGCTTAGCAGGGGACAGGGGATTCTATGGCTACACCTTC. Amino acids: CASSLAGDRGFYGYTF.

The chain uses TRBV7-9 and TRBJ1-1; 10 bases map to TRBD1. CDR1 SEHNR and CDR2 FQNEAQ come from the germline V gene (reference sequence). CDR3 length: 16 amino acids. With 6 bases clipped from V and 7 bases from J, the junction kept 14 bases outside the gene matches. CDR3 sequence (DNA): TGTGCCAGCAGTTTAACGGGACAGGGGATGGAGGGTGAAGCTTTCTTT. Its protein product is CASSLTGQGMEGEAFF.

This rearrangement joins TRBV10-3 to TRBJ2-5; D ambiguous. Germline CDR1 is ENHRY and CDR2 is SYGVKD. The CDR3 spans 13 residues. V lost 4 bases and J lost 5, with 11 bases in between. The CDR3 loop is CAISGVVGETQYF. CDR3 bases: TGTGCCATCAGTGGGGTAGTAGGTGAGACCCAGTACTTC.

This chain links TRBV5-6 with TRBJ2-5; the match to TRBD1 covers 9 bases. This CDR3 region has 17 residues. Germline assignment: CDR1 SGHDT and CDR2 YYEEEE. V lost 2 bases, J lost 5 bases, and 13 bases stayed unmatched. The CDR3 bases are TGTGCCAGCAGCTTAATCGGAGGACAGGGGTTGCGGGAGACCCAGTACTTC. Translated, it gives CASSLIGGQGLRETQYF. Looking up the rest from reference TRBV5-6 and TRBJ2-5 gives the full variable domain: DAGVTQSPTHLIKTRGQQVTLRCSPKSGHDTVSWYQQALGQGPQFIFQYYEEEERQRGNFPDRFSGHQFPNYSSELNVNALLLGDSALYLCASSLIGGQGLRETQYFGPGTRLLVL.

The CDR3 DNA reads as TGTGCCAGCAGCGTCGCCGGGACAGGGGGCGTTTCTCCCTATAATTCACCCCTCCACTTT. Its translation is CASSVAGTGGVSPYNSPLHF. The chain employs TRBV9 and TRBJ1-6; 12 positions agree with TRBD1. The CDR3 runs to 20 residues. The V segment lost 2 bases and the J segment 2 bases; nucleotides outside the gene matches: 11. Germline CDR1 SGDLS, CDR2 YYNGEE.

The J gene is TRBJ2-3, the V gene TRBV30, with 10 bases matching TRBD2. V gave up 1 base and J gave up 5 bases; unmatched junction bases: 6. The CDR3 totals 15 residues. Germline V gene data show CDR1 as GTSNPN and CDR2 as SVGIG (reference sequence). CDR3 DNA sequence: TGTGCCTGGAGTGCACTAGCGGGAACGTTAGATACGCAGTATTTT. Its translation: CAWSALAGTLDTQYF.

The CDR3 DNA sequence: TGCAGCGTTGATCCAGCGGGAGGGCCGTTCTACAATGAGCAGTTCTTC. Translated: CSVDPAGGPFYNEQFF. The rearrangement joins TRBV29-1 to TRBJ2-1, with 10 bases fitting TRBD2. Per the germline V gene, CDR1 is SQVTM and CDR2 is ANQGSEA. V lost 3 bases and J lost 3; bases outside the gene matches: 8. CDR3 length: 16 residues.

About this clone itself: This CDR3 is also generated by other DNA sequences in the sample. DNA for the CDR3: TGTGCCAGTAGTGGTGGTTTAGGGTACGAGCAGTACTTC. It yields the protein CASSGGLGYEQYF. The chain couples TRBV19 to TRBJ2-7, with D hard to call. From germline, CDR1 is LNHDA and CDR2 SQIVND (reference sequence). The CDR3 runs 13 residues. The germline V and J ends were trimmed by 5 bases and 4 bases, with 12 bases remaining between them.

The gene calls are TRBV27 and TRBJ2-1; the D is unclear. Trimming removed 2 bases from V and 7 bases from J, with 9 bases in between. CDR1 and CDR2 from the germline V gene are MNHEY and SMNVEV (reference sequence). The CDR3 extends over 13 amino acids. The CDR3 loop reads CASSLMDANEQFF. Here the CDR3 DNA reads TGTGCCAGCAGTTTAATGGACGCAAATGAGCAGTTCTTC.

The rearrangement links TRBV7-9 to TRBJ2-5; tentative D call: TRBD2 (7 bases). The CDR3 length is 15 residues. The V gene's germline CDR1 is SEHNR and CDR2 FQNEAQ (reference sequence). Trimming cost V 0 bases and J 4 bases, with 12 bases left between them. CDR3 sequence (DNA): TGTGCCAGCAGCTTAGCGCGGGGGCCCCTAGAGACCCAGTACTTC. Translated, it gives CASSLARGPLETQYF.

CDR3 loop: CASSESNYNSPLHF. CDR3 nucleotides: TGTGCCAGCAGTGAATCGAACTATAATTCACCCCTCCACTTT. The chain recombines TRBV6-1 with TRBJ1-6; no clear D gene. The CDR3 extends over 14 amino acids. Germline V gene lookup returns CDR1 MNHNS and CDR2 SASEGT. The V end was cut by 2 bases, the J end by 3 bases, with 5 bases between.

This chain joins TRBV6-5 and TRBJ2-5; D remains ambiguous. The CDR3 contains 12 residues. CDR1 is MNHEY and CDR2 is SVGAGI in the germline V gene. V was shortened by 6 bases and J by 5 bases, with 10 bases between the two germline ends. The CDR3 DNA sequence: TGTGCCAGCAGCGACCCAGAGGAGACCCAGTACTTC. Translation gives CASSDPEETQYF.

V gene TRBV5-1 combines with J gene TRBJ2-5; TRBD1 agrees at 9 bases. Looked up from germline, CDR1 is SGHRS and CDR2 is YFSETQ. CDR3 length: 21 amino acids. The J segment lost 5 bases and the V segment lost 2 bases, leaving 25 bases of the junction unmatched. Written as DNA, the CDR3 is TGCGCCAGCAGCTTCTTCCCGGTCGGTCCACAGGGGGCGCGACCAGGCGAGACCCAGTACTTC. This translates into CASSFFPVGPQGARPGETQYF.

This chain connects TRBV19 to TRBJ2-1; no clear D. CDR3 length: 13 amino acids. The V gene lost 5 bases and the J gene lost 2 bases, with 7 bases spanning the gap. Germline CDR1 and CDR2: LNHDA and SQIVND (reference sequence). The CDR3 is CASSDETYNEQFF. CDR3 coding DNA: TGTGCCAGTAGTGACGAGACCTACAATGAGCAGTTCTTC.

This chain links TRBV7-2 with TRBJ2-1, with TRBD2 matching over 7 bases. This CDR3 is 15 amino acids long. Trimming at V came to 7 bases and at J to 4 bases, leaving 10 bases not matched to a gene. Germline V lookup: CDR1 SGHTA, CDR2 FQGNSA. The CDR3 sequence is CASTSGLGGYNEQFF. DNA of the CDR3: TGTGCCAGCACTAGCGGATTGGGGGGGTACAATGAGCAGTTCTTC. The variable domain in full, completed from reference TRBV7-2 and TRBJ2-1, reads GAGVSQSPSNKVTEKGKDVELRCDPISGHTALYWYRQSLGQGLEFLIYFQGNSAPDKSGLPSDRFSAERTGGSVSTLTIQRTQQEDSAVYLCASTSGLGGYNEQFFGPGTRLTVL.

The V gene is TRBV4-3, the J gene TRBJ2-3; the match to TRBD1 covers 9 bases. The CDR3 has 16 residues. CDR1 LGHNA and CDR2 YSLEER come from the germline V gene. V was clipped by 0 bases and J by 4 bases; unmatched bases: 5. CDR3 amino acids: CASSQEDRGEADTQYF. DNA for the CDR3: TGCGCCAGCAGCCAAGAAGACAGGGGGGAGGCAGATACGCAGTATTTT.

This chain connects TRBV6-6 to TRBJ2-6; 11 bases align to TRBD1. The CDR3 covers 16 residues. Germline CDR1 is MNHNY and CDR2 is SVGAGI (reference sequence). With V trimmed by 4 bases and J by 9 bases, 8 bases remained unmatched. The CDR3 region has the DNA TGTGCCAGCAGTTTTGGACAGGGGGCCCTTCTCAACGTCCTGACTTTC. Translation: CASSFGQGALLNVLTF.

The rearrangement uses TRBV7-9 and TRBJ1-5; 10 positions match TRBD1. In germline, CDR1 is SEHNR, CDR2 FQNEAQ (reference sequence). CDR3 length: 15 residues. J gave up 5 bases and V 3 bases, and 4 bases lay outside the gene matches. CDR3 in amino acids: CASSFTGTGDQPQHF. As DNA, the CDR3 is TGTGCCAGCAGCTTCACCGGGACAGGGGATCAGCCCCAGCATTTT.